This is a list of T cell receptor beta chains from one sample in a study of neoadjuvant anti-PD-1 for oral cavity cancer. Libraries were prepared by immunoSEQ multiplex PCR; TCRdb keeps only in-frame clonotypes and omits some of them. The data hold more than 13,000 clones, with around 66% observed a single time. Sequenced here: PBMCs, sampled after nivolumab (anti-PD-1) treatment. These receptors all come from a person aged 40 to 85 with oral cavity squamous cell carcinoma. The CDR3 runs from the conserved cysteine through the conserved F or W. A D gene is named only where the DNA matches it firmly. Size is stated for part of the rows, as once, few or many counts, or as a class when the clone is expanded.

V gene: TRBV30; clone size: -; J gene: TRBJ1-4; D gene: -; CDR3 protein: CAWKRGEARNEKLFF; CDR3 DNA: TGTGCCTGGAAGAGAGGGGAGGCCCGTAATGAAAAACTGTTTTTT
V gene: TRBV5-1; clone size: -; J gene: TRBJ2-2; D gene: -; CDR3 protein: CASSLMGQGTTGELFF; CDR3 DNA: TGCGCCAGCAGCTTGATGGGGCAGGGGACCACCGGGGAGCTGTTTTTT
V gene: TRBV28; clone size: -; J gene: TRBJ1-1; D gene: TRBD1; CDR3 protein: CASSLVPGQGINTEAFF; CDR3 DNA: TGTGCCAGCAGTTTGGTGCCGGGACAGGGGATTAACACTGAAGCTTTCTTT
V gene: TRBV10-3; clone size: few; J gene: TRBJ2-1; D gene: TRBD2; CDR3 protein: CAISGASGSSYNEQFF; CDR3 DNA: TGTGCCATCAGTGGAGCTAGCGGGAGCTCCTACAATGAGCAGTTCTTC
V gene: TRBV19; clone size: -; J gene: TRBJ2-7; D gene: TRBD2; CDR3 protein: CASSRQLAGGPYEQYF; CDR3 DNA: TGTGCCAGTAGTAGACAACTAGCGGGGGGCCCCTACGAGCAGTACTTC
V gene: TRBV15; clone size: -; J gene: TRBJ1-4; D gene: TRBD1; CDR3 protein: CATSPGGAVGEKLFF; CDR3 DNA: TGTGCCACCAGTCCAGGGGGGGCGGTAGGGGAAAAACTGTTTTTT
V gene: TRBV2; clone size: -; J gene: TRBJ2-7; D gene: TRBD1; CDR3 protein: CASGTSKTGSGSVYEQYF; CDR3 DNA: TGTGCCAGCGGCACCTCCAAGACAGGGTCAGGGTCGGTCTACGAGCAGTACTTC
V gene: TRBV2; clone size: -; J gene: TRBJ2-2; D gene: -; CDR3 protein: CASSELATSFSGELFF; CDR3 DNA: TGTGCCAGCAGTGAACTAGCGACCTCGTTCTCCGGGGAGCTGTTTTTT
V gene: TRBV5-1; clone size: few; J gene: TRBJ2-7; D gene: -; CDR3 protein: CASSLEKGVYEQYF; CDR3 DNA: TGCGCCAGCAGCTTGGAAAAGGGAGTCTACGAGCAGTACTTC
V gene: TRBV30; clone size: -; J gene: TRBJ1-1; D gene: -; CDR3 protein: CAWSVQGNTEAFF; CDR3 DNA: TGTGCCTGGAGTGTACAAGGGAACACTGAAGCTTTCTTT
V gene: TRBV5-1; clone size: few; J gene: TRBJ2-1; D gene: TRBD2; CDR3 protein: CASSLALAGGGLRNEQFF; CDR3 DNA: TGCGCCAGCAGCTTGGCGCTAGCGGGAGGTGGATTGAGGAATGAGCAGTTCTTC
V gene: TRBV6-1; clone size: -; J gene: TRBJ2-5; D gene: TRBD2; CDR3 protein: CASSGLAGGETQYF; CDR3 DNA: TGTGCCAGCAGTGGGCTAGCGGGTGGAGAGACCCAGTACTTC
V gene: TRBV5-5; clone size: -; J gene: TRBJ2-1; D gene: -; CDR3 protein: CASSLNGGTVNEQFF; CDR3 DNA: TGTGCCAGCAGCTTGAATGGCGGGACGGTAAATGAGCAGTTCTTC
V gene: TRBV5-1; clone size: few; J gene: TRBJ1-2; D gene: -; CDR3 protein: CASSFSVTGYGYTF; CDR3 DNA: TGCGCCAGCAGCTTCAGTGTCACAGGGTATGGCTACACCTTC
V gene: TRBV14; clone size: -; J gene: TRBJ2-1; D gene: -; CDR3 protein: CASSPTYNEQFF; CDR3 DNA: TGTGCCAGCAGCCCCACCTACAATGAGCAGTTCTTC
V gene: TRBV6-5; clone size: few; J gene: TRBJ1-2; D gene: TRBD1; CDR3 protein: CASTRLDRVVDGYTF; CDR3 DNA: TGTGCCAGCACTCGACTCGACAGGGTAGTGGACGGCTACACCTTC
V gene: TRBV7-8; clone size: -; J gene: TRBJ2-7; D gene: TRBD2; CDR3 protein: CASSYGAGFSSYEQYF; CDR3 DNA: TGTGCCAGCAGCTATGGAGCGGGGTTCAGCTCCTACGAGCAGTACTTC
V gene: TRBV5-4; clone size: -; J gene: TRBJ2-7; D gene: -; CDR3 protein: CASSLDVRYEQYF; CDR3 DNA: TGTGCCAGCAGCTTAGATGTGCGTTACGAGCAGTACTTC
V gene: TRBV27; clone size: -; J gene: TRBJ2-7; D gene: TRBD1; CDR3 protein: CASSGTGAYEQYF; CDR3 DNA: TGTGCCAGCAGTGGGACAGGGGCCTACGAGCAGTACTTC
V gene: TRBV9; clone size: -; J gene: TRBJ1-2; D gene: -; CDR3 protein: CASSSRTASYGYTF; CDR3 DNA: TGTGCCAGCAGCTCCCGGACAGCCTCTTATGGCTACACCTTC
V gene: TRBV23-1; clone size: few; J gene: TRBJ2-2; D gene: -; CDR3 protein: CASSPQSGLLNTGELFF; CDR3 DNA: TGCGCCAGCAGTCCCCAATCAGGGCTGCTGAACACCGGGGAGCTGTTTTTT
V gene: TRBV6-1; clone size: few; J gene: TRBJ2-7; D gene: -; CDR3 protein: CASSEADLRGYEQYF; CDR3 DNA: TGTGCCAGCAGTGAAGCGGACTTAAGGGGCTACGAGCAGTACTTC
V gene: TRBV25-1; clone size: few; J gene: TRBJ2-7; D gene: TRBD2; CDR3 protein: CASQGVGTSGTYEQYF; CDR3 DNA: TGTGCCAGTCAAGGTGTGGGGACTAGCGGGACCTACGAGCAGTACTTC
V gene: TRBV5-1; clone size: -; J gene: TRBJ1-4; D gene: -; CDR3 protein: CASSLGGTNSEKLFF; CDR3 DNA: TGCGCCAGCAGCCTGGGGGGGACAAACAGTGAAAAACTGTTTTTT
V gene: TRBV6-5; clone size: -; J gene: TRBJ1-6; D gene: -; CDR3 protein: CASSYSNRANSPLHF; CDR3 DNA: TGTGCCAGCAGTTACTCGAACAGGGCGAATTCACCCCTCCACTTT
V gene: TRBV2; clone size: few; J gene: TRBJ2-7; D gene: TRBD2; CDR3 protein: CASSEYGGLYEQYF; CDR3 DNA: TGTGCCAGCAGTGAATACGGGGGGTTATACGAGCAGTACTTC
V gene: TRBV27; clone size: -; J gene: TRBJ2-2; D gene: -; CDR3 protein: CASSSRGLENTGELFF; CDR3 DNA: TGTGCCAGCAGTTCTCGAGGACTGGAGAACACCGGGGAGCTGTTTTTT